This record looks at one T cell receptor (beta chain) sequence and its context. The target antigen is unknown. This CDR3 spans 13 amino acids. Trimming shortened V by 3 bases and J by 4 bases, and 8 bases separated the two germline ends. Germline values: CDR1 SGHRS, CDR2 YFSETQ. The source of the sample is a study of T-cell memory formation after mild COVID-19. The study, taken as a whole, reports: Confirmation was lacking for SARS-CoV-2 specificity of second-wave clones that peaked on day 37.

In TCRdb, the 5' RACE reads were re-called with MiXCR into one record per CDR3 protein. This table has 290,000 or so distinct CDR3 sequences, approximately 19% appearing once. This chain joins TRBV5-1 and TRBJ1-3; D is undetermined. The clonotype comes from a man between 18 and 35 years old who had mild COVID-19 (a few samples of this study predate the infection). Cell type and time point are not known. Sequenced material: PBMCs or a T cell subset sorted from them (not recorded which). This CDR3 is CASSSTGGNTIYF. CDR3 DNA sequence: TGCGCCAGCAGCTCGACGGGAGGAAACACCATATATTTT.